Reported below is one T cell receptor beta chain. From its re-call of the 5' RACE reads, TCRdb lists each CDR3 protein once, without DNA. There are 80,000 or so distinct CDR3 sequences in the sample, with approximately 7% held by the top ten. The data originate from a study of monozygotic twins with inflammatory bowel disease. The CDR3 loop spans 14 amino acids. CDR1 SEHNR and CDR2 FQNEAQ come from the germline V gene (reference sequence). The chain has TRBV7-9 and TRBJ1-3. Material: blood. This sequence originates from a human donor with ulcerative colitis or Crohn's disease, or a healthy co-twin of an affected twin (not recorded which). CDR3: CASSLRRIGNTIYF.